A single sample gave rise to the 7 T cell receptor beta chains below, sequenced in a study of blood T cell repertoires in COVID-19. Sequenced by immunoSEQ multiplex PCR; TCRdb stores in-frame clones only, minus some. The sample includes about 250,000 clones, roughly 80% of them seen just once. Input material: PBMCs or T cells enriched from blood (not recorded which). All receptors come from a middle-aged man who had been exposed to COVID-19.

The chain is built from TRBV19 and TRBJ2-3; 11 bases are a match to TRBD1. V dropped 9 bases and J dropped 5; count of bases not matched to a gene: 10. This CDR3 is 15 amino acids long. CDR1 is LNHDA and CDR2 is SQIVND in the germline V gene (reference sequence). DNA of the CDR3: TGTGCCAGCGGTCCGGACAGGGGGCGCCTAGATACGCAGTATTTT. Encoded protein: CASGPDRGRLDTQYF.

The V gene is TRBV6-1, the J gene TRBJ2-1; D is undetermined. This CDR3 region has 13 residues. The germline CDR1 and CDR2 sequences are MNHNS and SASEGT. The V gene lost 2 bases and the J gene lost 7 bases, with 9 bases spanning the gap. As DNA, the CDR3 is TGTGCCAGCAGTGAATGGTCAGTTAATGAGCAGTTCTTC. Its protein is CASSEWSVNEQFF.

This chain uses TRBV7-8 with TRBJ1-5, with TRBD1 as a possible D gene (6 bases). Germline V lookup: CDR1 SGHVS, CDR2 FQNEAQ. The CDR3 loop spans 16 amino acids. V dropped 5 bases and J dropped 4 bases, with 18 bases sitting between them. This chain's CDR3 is CASSTQTGWGNQPQHF. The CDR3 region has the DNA TGTGCCAGCAGCACCCAGACAGGTTGGGGGAATCAGCCCCAGCATTTT.

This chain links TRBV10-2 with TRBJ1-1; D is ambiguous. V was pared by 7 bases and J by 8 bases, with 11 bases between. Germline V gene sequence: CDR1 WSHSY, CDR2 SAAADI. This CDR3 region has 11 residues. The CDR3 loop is CASTGVSEAFF. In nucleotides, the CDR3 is TGCGCCAGCACGGGAGTGTCGGAAGCTTTCTTT.

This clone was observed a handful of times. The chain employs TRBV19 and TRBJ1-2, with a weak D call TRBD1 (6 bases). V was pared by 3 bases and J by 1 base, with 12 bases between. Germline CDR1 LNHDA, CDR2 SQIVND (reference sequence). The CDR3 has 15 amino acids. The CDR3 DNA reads TGTGCCAGTAGTATCCGGGACACTATTAACTATGGCTACACCTTC. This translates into CASSIRDTINYGYTF.

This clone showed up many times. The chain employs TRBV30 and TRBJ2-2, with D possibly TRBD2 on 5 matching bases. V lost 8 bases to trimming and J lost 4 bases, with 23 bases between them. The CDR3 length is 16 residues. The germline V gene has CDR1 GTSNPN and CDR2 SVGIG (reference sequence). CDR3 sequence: CARTQGLARGTGELFF. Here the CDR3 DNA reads TGTGCCCGCACTCAAGGGCTAGCACGAGGCACCGGGGAGCTGTTTTTT. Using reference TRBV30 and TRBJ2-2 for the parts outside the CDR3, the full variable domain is SQTIHQWPATLVQPVGSPLSLECTVEGTSNPNLYWYRQAAGRGLQLLFYSVGIGQISSEVPQNLSASRPQDRQFILSSKKLLLSDSGFYLCARTQGLARGTGELFFGEGSRLTVL.

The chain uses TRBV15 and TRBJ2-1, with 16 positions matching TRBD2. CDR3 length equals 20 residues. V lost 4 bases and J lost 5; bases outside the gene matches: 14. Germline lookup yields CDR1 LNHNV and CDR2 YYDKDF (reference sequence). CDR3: CATSTQPGLAGGKNHNEQFF. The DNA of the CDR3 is TGTGCCACCAGCACTCAACCGGGACTAGCGGGAGGGAAAAATCACAATGAGCAGTTCTTC.